Each of the 26 T cell receptor beta chains below was sequenced from the same sample in a study of cytomegalovirus exposure and HLA in healthy donors (dated by TCRdb to 2017 to 2019). Preparation of the library involved the immunoSEQ multiplex PCR assay. For the multiplex PCR, a mixture combining 60 forward primers for TCR Vbeta segments and 13 reverse primers for TCR Jbeta segments was used. Here the immuneACCESS table is served through TCRdb, limited to in-frame sequences with V and J called. Missing clones are a known gap in these copies; in checked studies unresolved V genes cover under half, and the rest lacks a known reason. The sample includes about 190,000 clones, with about 83% observed a single time. The ten largest clones add up to approximately 1.6% of the sample. The specimen sequenced was PBMCs. The receptor source for this set is a man in his forties in good health and CMV-seropositive.

This clone showed up just a few times. V is TRBV14 and J is TRBJ2-5, with 10 bases that match TRBD1. Germline CDR1 and CDR2: SGHDN and FVKESK. This CDR3 is 16 amino acids long. Germline trimming cut 1 base from V and 4 bases from J; bases unmatched to any gene: 6. The CDR3 bases are TGTGCCAGCAGCCAAGTGGGACAGGGGCTTAGAGAGACCCAGTACTTC. Residues: CASSQVGQGLRETQYF.

This clone was found a few times. This rearrangement joins TRBV4-1 to TRBJ1-6, with 9 positions matching TRBD1. Germline CDR1 is MGHRA and CDR2 is YSYEKL. The V and J ends lost 5 bases and 6 bases, in that order; junction bases with no gene match: 5. This CDR3 comprises 15 residues. The CDR3 is CASSSWTGVNSPLHF. The CDR3 nucleotides are TGCGCCAGCAGCTCCTGGACAGGGGTTAATTCACCCCTCCACTTT.

The CDR3 coding sequence is TGTGCCAGTAGTATAGTCTTGGCTAGGTCTTCCTCTGTCAATGAGCAGTTCTTC. The encoded protein is CASSIVLARSSSVNEQFF. The chain uses TRBV19 and TRBJ2-1; D is unclear. Trimming shortened V by 1 base and J by 6 bases, and 22 bases separated the two germline ends. CDR3 length equals 18 residues. The V gene's germline CDR1 is LNHDA and CDR2 SQIVND (reference sequence).

This sequence joins TRBV27 and TRBJ2-3; 9 bases are shared with TRBD1. Germline V lookup: CDR1 MNHEY, CDR2 SMNVEV (reference sequence). This CDR3 spans 12 amino acids. Losses at the gene ends were 7 bases for V and 9 bases for J; bases not matched to a gene: 5. The CDR3 sequence is CASMGQGRTQYF. The CDR3, as DNA: TGTGCCAGCATGGGACAGGGACGGACGCAGTATTTT.

V gene TRBV10-3 combines with J gene TRBJ1-2, with 7 nucleotides matching TRBD1. The CDR3 loop spans 14 amino acids. Germline V gene lookup returns CDR1 ENHRY and CDR2 SYGVKD. After removal of 5 bases from V and 2 bases from J, the junction contained 5 bases not matched to a gene. CDR3 loop: CAISPGGQNYGYTF. The CDR3 DNA is TGTGCCATCAGTCCAGGGGGGCAAAACTATGGCTACACCTTC.

V usage is TRBV11-1 and J usage is TRBJ1-1; D remains ambiguous. The V gene's germline CDR1 is SGHAT and CDR2 FQDESV (reference sequence). The length of the CDR3 is 14 residues. Trimming pared 5 bases from V and 4 bases from J, leaving 14 bases between. CDR3 DNA sequence: TGTGCCAGCAGCCTGGGAAGAGAGGGCACTGAAGCTTTCTTT. Translation gives CASSLGREGTEAFF.

The chain is built from TRBV7-2 and TRBJ1-6, with TRBD1 matching over 8 bases. CDR3 length equals 17 residues. Germline V gene data show CDR1 as SGHTA and CDR2 as FQGNSA. V shed 1 base and J 5 bases; nucleotides not matched to a gene: 7. CDR3 bases: TGTGCCAGCAGCTTAGATTCAGGGGGCGCGAATAATTCACCCCTCCACTTT. As protein: CASSLDSGGANNSPLHF.

This sequence joins TRBV5-1 and TRBJ1-1; D unclear. The CDR3 is 15 residues long. V lost 1 base and J lost 4, with 14 bases in between. Germline assignment: CDR1 SGHRS and CDR2 YFSETQ. CDR3 loop: CASSLFAGSGTEAFF. For the CDR3, the DNA is TGCGCCAGCAGCTTGTTCGCGGGCTCCGGCACTGAAGCTTTCTTT.

The V gene is TRBV30, the J gene TRBJ1-1; no firm D call. From germline, CDR1 is GTSNPN and CDR2 SVGIG (reference sequence). Trimming left V 3 bases short and J 10 bases short, with 24 bases between. This CDR3 comprises 15 residues. CDR3 protein: CAWSPIEERESPAFF. In DNA form, the CDR3 reads TGTGCCTGGAGCCCAATCGAGGAAAGGGAGAGCCCAGCTTTCTTT.

The rearrangement uses TRBV19 and TRBJ1-2, with D perhaps matching TRBD1 (5 bases). V was trimmed by 6 bases and J by 1 base, leaving 12 bases between them. CDR3 size: 14 residues. Germline values: CDR1 LNHDA, CDR2 SQIVND (reference sequence). The CDR3 sequence is CASRETAYNYGYTF. CDR3 coding DNA: TGTGCCAGTAGGGAGACAGCTTATAACTATGGCTACACCTTC. The whole variable domain, remainder taken from reference TRBV19 and TRBJ1-2, is DGGITQSPKYLFRKEGQNVTLSCEQNLNHDAMYWYRQDPGQGLRLIYYSQIVNDFQKGDIAEGYSVSREKKESFPLTVTSAQKNPTAFYLCASRETAYNYGYTFGSGTRLTVV.

This clone showed up just a few times. V is TRBV13 and J is TRBJ2-5; 10 bases are a match to TRBD1. This CDR3 is 15 amino acids long. The J segment lost 1 base and the V segment lost 5 bases, leaving 4 bases of the junction unmatched. Germline V CDR1 and CDR2: PRHDT, FYEKMQ (reference sequence). Here the CDR3 DNA reads TGTGCCAGCAGCACCAGGGACAGGGGCCAAGAGACCCAGTACTTC. Translating gives CASSTRDRGQETQYF.

V is TRBV27 and J is TRBJ2-7, with 7 positions matching TRBD2. The CDR3 has 14 amino acids. V gave up 6 bases and J gave up 6 bases; unmatched junction bases: 11. Germline CDR1 MNHEY, CDR2 SMNVEV (reference sequence). CDR3 amino acids: CASSQLATGREQYF. CDR3 nucleotides: TGTGCCAGCAGCCAACTAGCGACCGGGCGCGAGCAGTACTTC.

The chain carries TRBV28 and TRBJ2-1; TRBD2 aligns across 8 bases. The CDR3 consists of 16 residues. The J segment lost 7 bases and the V segment lost 5 bases, leaving 13 bases of the junction unmatched. Germline values: CDR1 MDHEN, CDR2 SYDVKM. The CDR3 DNA is TGTGCCAGCAGTGAAACCCGGGAGGGCCGGGGTAATGAGCAGTTCTTC. It is translated as CASSETREGRGNEQFF.

This clone came up a few times. CDR3: CASSLGIVANYGYTF. The CDR3 DNA reads TGTGCCAGCAGCCTCGGGATCGTCGCTAACTATGGCTACACCTTC. The chain links TRBV28 to TRBJ1-2; no definite D call. The CDR3 length is 15 residues. Trimming took off 6 bases at V and 0 bases at J, with 14 bases between the two ends. Germline V CDR1 and CDR2: MDHEN, SYDVKM.

This clone was counted a few times. The rearrangement joins TRBV6-6 to TRBJ2-3, with D possibly being TRBD1 (7 bases). This CDR3 is 16 amino acids long. The V gene's germline CDR1 is MNHNY and CDR2 SVGAGI (reference sequence). Trimming removed 6 bases at V and 2 bases at J, with 18 bases between. Written as DNA, the CDR3 is TGTGCCAGCAGGCGGGGATACGACAGGGCCACAGATACGCAGTATTTT. It translates to CASRRGYDRATDTQYF.

The chain couples TRBV5-1 to TRBJ2-5, with 7 nucleotides matching TRBD2. Unmatched junction bases numbered 7, after V lost 0 bases and J lost 2 bases. The CDR3 has 16 residues. Germline V CDR1 and CDR2: SGHRS, YFSETQ. As DNA, the CDR3 is TGCGCCAGCAGCTTGGTAGCTAGCGGAGGACAAGAGACCCAGTACTTC. Translated: CASSLVASGGQETQYF.

CDR3 coding DNA: TGTGCCAGGCGGTCCGGGACTAGCGGGAGCAGTGAGCAGTACTTC. Amino acid sequence: CARRSGTSGSSEQYF. The chain is built from TRBV19 and TRBJ2-7, with 14 bases matching TRBD2. Unmatched junction bases numbered 11, after V lost 9 bases and J lost 7 bases. Germline lookup yields CDR1 LNHDA and CDR2 SQIVND (reference sequence). The CDR3 length is 15 residues. The full variable domain, with the rest looked up from reference TRBV19 and TRBJ2-7, is DGGITQSPKYLFRKEGQNVTLSCEQNLNHDAMYWYRQDPGQGLRLIYYSQIVNDFQKGDIAEGYSVSREKKESFPLTVTSAQKNPTAFYLCARRSGTSGSSEQYFGPGTRLTVT.

This clone was counted a few times. The CDR3 DNA sequence: TGTGCCAGCAGTTTTGTACAGCCCTACGAGCAGTACTTC. Its protein is CASSFVQPYEQYF. The chain is built from TRBV28 and TRBJ2-7; D not resolved. The germline gives CDR1 MDHEN, CDR2 SYDVKM. The CDR3 is made up of 13 amino acids. The V end lost 3 bases, the J end lost 2 bases, and 8 bases lay between the germline ends.

Concerning this clone itself: The same CDR3 can be traced to other DNA sequences in this sample. The chain combines TRBV6-5 with TRBJ1-2; 7 bases align to TRBD1. This CDR3 has 11 amino acids. Germline V gene lookup returns CDR1 MNHEY and CDR2 SVGAGI. Trimming at V came to 8 bases and at J to 8 bases, leaving 5 bases not matched to a gene. The CDR3 nucleotides read TGTGCCAGCTCCCAGGGGGGCGGCTACACCTTC. It is translated as CASSQGGGYTF.

The chain is built from TRBV5-1 and TRBJ2-3, with 8 bases lining up with TRBD2. Germline CDR1 SGHRS, CDR2 YFSETQ. This CDR3 has 13 residues. V trimming: 5 bases; J trimming: 2 bases; junction bases outside the gene matches: 1. The CDR3 sequence: CASSSGTTDTQYF. The CDR3 DNA reads as TGCGCCAGCAGTAGCGGGACCACAGATACGCAGTATTTT.

The chain uses TRBV7-9 and TRBJ2-1; 8 nucleotides match TRBD2. From germline, CDR1 is SEHNR and CDR2 FQNEAQ (reference sequence). The length of the CDR3 is 18 residues. V gave up 5 bases and J gave up 2 bases; unmatched junction bases: 14. CDR3 residues: CASSAGGGGLMAYNEQFF. For the CDR3, the DNA is TGTGCCAGCAGCGCGGGGGGCGGGGGGCTCATGGCCTACAATGAGCAGTTCTTC.

V usage is TRBV6-1 and J usage is TRBJ1-5; no clear D gene. The CDR3 is 13 residues long. The germline gives CDR1 MNHNS, CDR2 SASEGT. V was shortened by 6 bases and J by 1 base, with 7 bases between the two germline ends. The CDR3 nucleotides read TGTGCCAGCAGACCTAAGAGCAATCAGCCCCAGCATTTT. It encodes CASRPKSNQPQHF.

This rearrangement joins TRBV19 to TRBJ2-7; D gene unclear. The CDR3 has 13 residues. Germline CDR1 and CDR2: LNHDA and SQIVND (reference sequence). V dropped 9 bases and J dropped 0 bases, with 12 bases sitting between them. The CDR3 is CASSELFSYEQYF. CDR3 coding DNA: TGTGCCAGCTCTGAACTATTCTCCTACGAGCAGTACTTC.

The gene calls are TRBV9 and TRBJ2-1, with D maybe TRBD1 (7 bases). V was cut by 3 bases and J by 4 bases, with 11 bases left in between. The CDR3 runs 14 residues. Germline V gene lookup returns CDR1 SGDLS and CDR2 YYNGEE. CDR3 region: CASSAGGSYNEQFF. The DNA for the CDR3 is TGTGCCAGCAGCGCAGGGGGGAGTTACAATGAGCAGTTCTTC.

The rearrangement links TRBV9 to TRBJ1-4; a possible D gene is TRBD1 (5 bases). This CDR3 comprises 14 residues. The germline V gene has CDR1 SGDLS and CDR2 YYNGEE. The V and J ends lost 4 bases and 7 bases respectively, with 14 bases between them. CDR3 in DNA: TGTGCCAGCAGCCCGCGGGGGACCGGTGAAAAACTGTTTTTT. Translation: CASSPRGTGEKLFF.

As for this clone: Other DNA sequences in the sample encode the same CDR3. The chain employs TRBV5-1 and TRBJ2-2; D is uncertain. V dropped 0 bases and J dropped 0 bases, with 6 bases sitting between them. In germline, CDR1 is SGHRS, CDR2 YFSETQ. The CDR3 contains 15 residues. CDR3 in amino acids: CASSLARANTGELFF. The CDR3 nucleotides read TGCGCCAGCAGCTTGGCCCGGGCGAACACCGGGGAGCTGTTTTTT. Using reference TRBV5-1 and TRBJ2-2 for the parts outside the CDR3, the full variable domain is KAGVTQTPRYLIKTRGQQVTLSCSPISGHRSVSWYQQTPGQGLQFLFEYFSETQRNKGNFPGRFSGRQFSNSRSEMNVSTLELGDSALYLCASSLARANTGELFFGEGSRLTVL.